The 20 T cell receptor beta chains reported below all come from one sample, sequenced in a study of T cells in localized non-small cell lung cancer. The table came from immunoSEQ multiplex PCR; TCRdb's copy has only in-frame clones and leaves some out. The repertoire holds about 300 clones, with around 36% as singletons. The source material was normal lung tissue next to the tumor, sampled before any cancer treatment. These receptors all stem from a male donor at least 60 years old with stage III lung adenocarcinoma.

The chain carries TRBV19 and TRBJ1-4; possible D gene TRBD1, 5 bases. CDR1 and CDR2 from the germline V gene are LNHDA and SQIVND (reference sequence). The CDR3 is 13 residues long. The ends were cut back, 7 bases at V and 7 bases at J, with 13 bases in the middle. The CDR3 loop is CASTPERGEKLFF. As DNA, the CDR3 is TGTGCCAGTACCCCGGAGAGGGGTGAAAAACTGTTTTTT.

The J gene is TRBJ2-5, the V gene TRBV19, with 11 bases fitting TRBD2. The V segment lost 7 bases and the J segment 5 bases; nucleotides outside the gene matches: 21. The CDR3 is 19 residues long. Germline V gene sequence: CDR1 LNHDA, CDR2 SQIVND (reference sequence). The CDR3 here is CASTLPRVSIAGGYETQYF. CDR3 nucleotide sequence: TGTGCCAGTACTCTCCCCCGGGTCAGTATAGCGGGAGGGTATGAGACCCAGTACTTC.

This clone has only a few counts. The junction differs from germline at one of its ends, possibly a read error. This chain links TRBV6-8 with TRBJ1-2; D is unclear. From germline, CDR1 is MNHGY and CDR2 SAAAGT. This CDR3 region has 12 residues. CDR3 sequence (DNA): TGTGCCAGCAGTTACTTTACAGATGGCTACACCTTT. Amino acid sequence: CASSYFTDGYTF.

This clone was detected a few times. The chain employs TRBV6-8 and TRBJ2-3; perhaps TRBD2 as D (5 bases). Germline loops: CDR1 MNHGY, CDR2 SAAAGT. V lost 5 bases and J 3 bases, leaving 15 bases between the germline ends. This CDR3 spans 15 amino acids. The CDR3 coding sequence is TGTGCCAGCAGTCCAAGCGGAGCTGGGACAGATACGCAGTATTTT. It yields the protein CASSPSGAGTDTQYF.

The sample holds a few counts of this clone. The chain carries TRBV6-8 and TRBJ1-2; 7 bases are a match to TRBD1. V lost 5 bases to trimming and J lost 0 bases; unmatched junction nucleotides: 6. Germline V gene lookup returns CDR1 MNHGY and CDR2 SAAAGT. The CDR3 is made up of 15 amino acids. The CDR3 DNA sequence: TGTGCCAGCAGTGACAGGGTTGGAACTAACTATGGCTACACCTTC. Translating gives CASSDRVGTNYGYTF.

This clone was seen more than once but under ten times. The chain carries TRBV11-3 and TRBJ2-1, with 7 bases aligning to TRBD1. The CDR3 has 14 residues. Germline V lookup: CDR1 SGHNT, CDR2 YENEEA. The ends lost 5 bases at V and 5 bases at J; junction bases unmatched: 6. CDR3 nucleotide sequence: TGTGCCAGCAGCCAAGGGGACAGAGACAATGAGCAGTTCTTC. This translates into CASSQGDRDNEQFF.

The V gene is TRBV15, the J gene TRBJ1-5; 8 bases agree with TRBD1. Per the germline V gene, CDR1 is LNHNV and CDR2 is YYDKDF (reference sequence). V was clipped by 3 bases and J by 4 bases; unmatched bases: 2. CDR3 length equals 14 residues. The CDR3 DNA reads as TGTGCCACCAGCAGGGGACAGGAGAATCAGCCCCAGCATTTT. Its protein product is CATSRGQENQPQHF.

The table lists this clone with a few counts. The V gene is TRBV9, the J gene TRBJ2-3; 7 bases line up with TRBD2. The CDR3 is made up of 16 amino acids. V shed 0 bases and J 3 bases; nucleotides not matched to a gene: 7. CDR1 SGDLS and CDR2 YYNGEE come from the germline V gene. The CDR3 here is CASSVVGGGPTDTQYF. The CDR3 DNA reads as TGTGCCAGCAGCGTAGTGGGGGGAGGGCCGACAGATACGCAGTATTTT.

The CDR3 DNA reads TGTGCCAGCAGACACCTTAACACTGAAGCTTTCTTT. Amino acids: CASRHLNTEAFF. The V gene is TRBV14, the J gene TRBJ1-1; D remains ambiguous. V lost 6 bases and J lost 2, with 7 bases in between. The CDR3 has 12 amino acids. Looked up from germline, CDR1 is SGHDN and CDR2 is FVKESK.

The V and J genes are TRBV9 and TRBJ2-5; 9 bases are shared with TRBD2. V was pared by 5 bases and J by 5 bases, with 7 bases of the junction left unmatched. The CDR3 contains 14 residues. Germline V gene sequence: CDR1 SGDLS, CDR2 YYNGEE. CDR3 DNA sequence: TGTGCCAGCAGTTTAGCGGGGGCAGGGGAGACCCAGTACTTC. Protein: CASSLAGAGETQYF.

The chain recombines TRBV28 with TRBJ2-5; TRBD2 agrees at 11 bases. Germline CDR1 MDHEN, CDR2 SYDVKM. Trimming cost V 4 bases and J 1 base; bases outside gene matches: 11. CDR3 length equals 18 residues. For the CDR3, the DNA is TGTGCCAGCAGTTCCGACCTGCTAGCGGGGGGCCTCCAAGAGACCCAGTACTTC. This translates into CASSSDLLAGGLQETQYF.

V is TRBV25-1 and J is TRBJ2-7; D may be TRBD2 (5 bases). Germline V CDR1 and CDR2: MGHDK, SYGVNS. V was clipped by 4 bases and J by 2 bases, with 21 bases between them. The CDR3 has 17 amino acids. The CDR3 DNA reads as TGTGCCAGCAGTGTCGCGGCAAGAAAGCGGCATGCCTACGAGCAGTACTTC. Amino acids: CASSVAARKRHAYEQYF.

Note on this clone: A read error may account for a junction end that differs from germline. The chain joins TRBV6-8 to TRBJ2-1, with D possibly matching TRBD2 (6 bases). The CDR3 totals 15 residues. Germline values: CDR1 MNHGY, CDR2 SAAAGT. CDR3 sequence: CTSTRDSVPFREQFF. The CDR3, as DNA: TGTACCAGCACCAGGGACTCCGTCCCGTTTAGGGAGCAGTTCTTC.

The V call is TRBV15, the J call TRBJ2-1, with 10 bases aligning to TRBD2. There are 18 residues in the CDR3. The V segment lost 8 bases and the J segment 0 bases; nucleotides outside the gene matches: 13. Germline V gene data show CDR1 as LNHNV and CDR2 as YYDKDF (reference sequence). The CDR3 nucleotides are TGTGCCACCTCGCCAGGACTAGCGGATAAGAGCTCCTACAATGAGCAGTTCTTC. Encoded protein: CATSPGLADKSSYNEQFF. Drawing the rest from reference TRBV15 and TRBJ2-1, the complete variable domain is DAMVIQNPRYQVTQFGKPVTLSCSQTLNHNVMYWYQQKSSQAPKLLFHYYDKDFNNEADTPDNFQSRRPNTSFCFLDIRSPGLGDTAMYLCATSPGLADKSSYNEQFFGPGTRLTVL.

A few counts support this clone. V gene TRBV19 combines with J gene TRBJ2-7; TRBD1 is a possible D gene (6 bases). V lost 7 bases and J lost 0, with 10 bases in between. Germline-derived CDR1 and CDR2 are LNHDA and SQIVND (reference sequence). The CDR3 length is 13 residues. The CDR3 region has the DNA TGTGCCAGTATGGACAGCAACTCCTACGAGCAGTACTTC. Translation gives CASMDSNSYEQYF.

The chain is built from TRBV29-1 and TRBJ1-3; D call uncertain. The V gene's germline CDR1 is SQVTM and CDR2 ANQGSEA. Deletions cut 6 bases from V and 0 bases from J, with 9 bases between. The CDR3 spans 13 residues. Here the CDR3 DNA reads TGCAGCGTGAAACAGAGCTCTGGAAACACCATATATTTT. It is translated as CSVKQSSGNTIYF.

The V and J genes are TRBV29-1 and TRBJ1-5, with 7 bases lining up with TRBD1. CDR3 length: 15 amino acids. V lost 6 bases to trimming and J lost 0 bases; unmatched junction nucleotides: 8. Germline V gene sequence: CDR1 SQVTM, CDR2 ANQGSEA. Written as DNA, the CDR3 is TGCAGCGTAGGGGGGACAGCTAATAGCAATCAGCCCCAGCATTTT. Amino acid sequence: CSVGGTANSNQPQHF.

This clone showed up just a few times. V usage is TRBV6-8 and J usage is TRBJ2-1, with 8 bases that match TRBD2. The V and J ends lost 4 bases and 8 bases, in that order; junction bases with no gene match: 1. Germline CDR1 MNHGY, CDR2 SAAAGT. This CDR3 spans 12 amino acids. CDR3 protein: CASSLLADEQFF. In nucleotides, the CDR3 is TGTGCCAGCAGTTTACTAGCGGATGAGCAGTTCTTC.

The genes are TRBV25-1 and TRBJ1-1, with no clear D. The CDR3 spans 14 residues. Looked up from germline, CDR1 is MGHDK and CDR2 is SYGVNS. Trimming cost V 3 bases and J 4 bases, with 12 bases left between them. This CDR3 reads CASSEFEEGTEAFF. In DNA, the CDR3 is TGTGCCAGCAGTGAGTTCGAGGAAGGCACTGAAGCTTTCTTT.

Sample share makes this clone large. The V call is TRBV9, the J call TRBJ2-5; D is possibly TRBD1 (5 bases). Trimming removed 0 bases at V and 2 bases at J, with 8 bases between. The CDR3 covers 14 residues. Germline assignment: CDR1 SGDLS and CDR2 YYNGEE. Here the CDR3 DNA reads TGTGCCAGCAGCGTAGGGGCAGGGCAAGAGACCCAGTACTTC. Its translation is CASSVGAGQETQYF.